This T cell receptor (beta chain) was found in a study of cytomegalovirus exposure and HLA in healthy donors (dated by TCRdb to about 2017). Background on the whole study: An earlier analysis of some 600 of the donors reported 276 Gb of sequence data and around 100 million unique TCR beta sequences obtained from some 200 million T cells. A later genetic analysis used genome-wide SNP genotypes for about 60% of the roughly 700 donors, treating that subset as a discovery cohort. In addition to the first cohort of 650 to 800 subjects, a separate validation cohort of 100 to 150 different subjects was used. The number of donors typed differed by locus, with 629-630 for A, B, C, DRB1 and DQB1, about 500 for DQA1, 600 to 610 for DPA1, and some 450 for DPB1. Roughly 290 gigabases of sequencing data and around 90 million unique TCR sequences made up an early release that covered about 640 HLA-typed donors. The study profiled the T cell repertoires of hundreds of subjects by immunosequencing and related them to cytomegalovirus serostatus. The study was designed to test whether signatures of past pathogen exposure could be identified by cataloging public T cell receptors. Of the 300 to 400 genotyped donors, approximately 82% fell in the genetic ancestry cluster associated with self-reported Caucasian donors. In an earlier analysis of a few hundred of the donors, high-throughput TCR beta sequencing was used to judge whether each TCR beta V gene segment behaved as functional or pseudogenic. HLA typing included class I and class II loci at four-digit resolution. In the later analysis, no new phenotypic data were used to find candidate immune exposures; instead, reliance was placed on TCR beta sequences and their occurrence across donors. Donor age, sex, ethnicity and CMV serostatus were compiled together with the repertoire data. About five DR-DQ haplotypes were handled as single units for association and clustering, since linkage in the cohort was strong. Across under 500 genotyped donors of the cohort, an average of about 240,000 unique TCR beta nucleotide sequences per donor were sequenced, and 15% to 20% of those sequences were non-productive. In a later analysis, previously published TCR beta repertoires from 550 to 750 donors were re-analyzed and high-resolution HLA genotyping was added so that TCR occurrence patterns could be studied. Every discovery cohort repertoire had been produced on one sequencing platform. High-throughput TCR immunosequencing, statistical association of individual TCRs with disease status, and machine learning were combined to predict cytomegalovirus infection status. On the study overall, not on this receptor specifically: In an earlier analysis of around 500 of the donors, most TCR beta V segments appeared in productive rearrangements about 87% or about 30% of the time, broadly matching IMGT annotations. Some IMGT-functional V segments, including TRBV6-2 and TRBV6-3, could not be told apart with the 87-base-pair reads, so those segments were excluded. In a later analysis, HLA-associated TCR beta chains showed more clonal expansion and lower generation probabilities than non-associated chains that were equally common. A later analysis reported that several top co-occurrence clusters appeared linked to parvovirus B19, influenza, CMV and Epstein-Barr virus. Presence/absence analyses assumed roughly uniform sequencing depth across donors, an assumption that may not hold. Seventeen rarely observed V segments, including chromosome 9 orphons, were excluded from the earlier analysis of about 500 of the donors because counts were too low. Most TCR sequences were seen in very few donors, while some public TCRs were found in many individuals. Linkage disequilibrium might explain the correlated functional status among segregating V segments, but an unknown experimental factor could not be excluded. A further reported finding was that TCR beta sequences accurately predicted the HLA-A and HLA-B alleles for most subjects in the first cohort. Because some donors lacked HLA typing at each locus, the association tests relied only on the typed subset. In a later analysis, some 17,000 TCR beta sequences were associated with specific HLA alleles at a false discovery rate of 0.05. A cluster of highly shared sequence variants was judged likely to be a technical artifact of the sequencing pipeline. Most CMV-associated TCR beta chains appeared to be HLA-restricted in a later analysis, and the HLA associations seemed to be driven largely by CMV exposure. Three of the identified cytomegalovirus-associated TCR beta chains were confirmed in vitro to be specific for cytomegalovirus antigens. The authors suggested that the approach could potentially be extended to other disease states and immunological phenotypes. In a later analysis, TCR association rates were found to vary across HLA loci, with the most associated TCRs seen for DRB1 alleles and the fewest for HLA-C alleles. Compared with the roughly 670-donor mean, donors in an Asian-associated ancestry cluster had fewer N-insertions in productive TCRs, according to a later genetic analysis. Cytomegalovirus status was reported to be diagnosed by the classifier with high specificity and sensitivity in both the original and validation cohorts. A total of 150 or so TCR beta chains were listed by the study as associated with cytomegalovirus. CMV serostatus was the only immune exposure information available for the cohort. In this cohort, only TCR beta chains were sequenced, and detectable features were limited by the absence of alpha or paired-chain data. Strong co-occurrence of HLA alleles, especially DR and DQ, made assigning TCR associations to individual alleles difficult. A later genetic analysis associated a missense DCLRE1C variant with V-gene and J-gene trimming of TCR beta chains, and an independent cohort replicated the association.

The library was generated by the immunoSEQ multiplex PCR assay. The multiplex PCR relied on a mix of 60 forward primers for TCR Vbeta segments and 13 reverse primers for TCR Jbeta segments. The CDR3 region of rearranged TCR beta genes was amplified from genomic DNA by a multiplex PCR assay. Amplified TCR beta libraries were sequenced as 87-base-pair reads on the Illumina HiSeq System. The authors processed their data as follows. A later analysis counted approximately 84 million unique TCR beta chains across the 640 or so repertoires, and around 9.9 million of these chains were shared by at least two donors. Raw reads were error-corrected and collapsed into unique sequences by a nearest-neighbor algorithm in which closely related sequences were merged to remove PCR and sequencing errors. To assign V, D and J gene segments, CDR3 sequences were aligned to IMGT reference sequences. Each retained sequence needed at least a six-nucleotide match to both a V gene segment and a J gene segment. Rearrangements were classified as productive when the CDR3 lacked stop codons and remained in frame with V and J, and all other rearrangements were classified as non-productive. CDR3 was defined according to IMGT convention as the region running from the second conserved V-encoded cysteine to the conserved J-encoded phenylalanine. Sequences without an unambiguous match to a single V gene segment were excluded from the earlier analysis of 450 to 750 of the donors. In an earlier analysis of 587 of the donors, V segments were called functional above 56.7% productive rearrangements and were called segregating when the between-donor standard deviation exceeded 5%. A statistical classification framework was built to diagnose cytomegalovirus status from the catalog of TCR beta chain sequences. In a later analysis, TCR nucleotide sequences were compared against IMGT/GENE-DB human TR gene sequences so that V and J genes could be assigned. A later analysis assigned CDR3 sequences and most-parsimonious VDJ recombination scenarios with the TCRdist pipeline. A later analysis defined each TCR beta chain by its CDR3 amino acid sequence plus V-gene family, and excluded reads lacking a unique V-gene family. A later analysis removed 592 highly shared, low-generation-probability nucleotide sequences to deal with suspected cross-contamination and a sequencing artifact. In a later analysis, a clonal expansion index was calculated for each public chain from normalized within-repertoire ranks of inferred template counts. Generation probabilities in a later analysis came from a VDJ recombination model fitted to out-of-frame rearrangements, and those results were checked against IGoR. Hypergeometric tests were used in a later analysis to score TCR-TCR, TCR-HLA and TCR-CMV co-occurrence, with a repertoire-size bias correction applied to the TCR pairs. To estimate false discovery rates, a later analysis permuted the HLA or CMV assignments 20 times. In a later analysis, co-occurring TCRs were grouped using DBSCAN, and TCRdist sequence similarity was added for clustering within HLA-allele-positive subsets. Repertoires with fewer than 30,000 or more than 120,000 public chains were left out of co-occurrence clustering, as were five repertoires with anomalous nucleotide sharing. What TCRdb holds here is the immuneACCESS table cut down to in-frame rearrangements. Part of the clones is not present; checked against another copy, under half of the missing clones reflect an unresolved V gene, and the others are unexplained. V and J calls and clone size are copied from that table; D and trimming were computed from the DNA. This sample is represented by some 150,000 clones; around 77% of them were singletons. Approximately 3.7% of the sample rests with the top ten.

Concerning this clone: Its specific antigen is unknown. No per-base quality is available; no much larger clone lies one base away.

The CDR3 spans 14 residues, from the cysteine through the phenylalanine. Of the read, only the CDR3 DNA is kept; its 42 bases are in frame from base 1. V ends up 6 bases short and J 3 bases short, with an unmatched junction base count of 5. CDR1 MNHEY and CDR2 SMNVEV were looked up in the germline V gene (reference sequence). The cohort was made up of roughly 670 healthy bone marrow donors. At the time of sampling, every cohort member was nominally healthy, though immune exposures that went unrecorded were likely present. The donor was CMV seropositive and was included in the group of 250 to 300 seropositive cohort members. A peripheral blood sample was collected from each donor, and TCR beta sequencing was performed on peripheral blood mononuclear cells. The Qiagen DNeasy Blood Extraction Kit was used to extract genomic DNA from the blood cell samples.

This TCR came from a man between 25 and 39 years old in good health and CMV-seropositive. Here the chain combines TRBV27 and TRBJ1-5; 7 bases in the middle match TRBD1. Sequencing was done on a sample of PBMCs. CDR3 reads: CASRPQGVNQPQHF. The base sequence is TGTGCCAGCAGGCCCCAGGGGGTCAATCAGCCCCAGCATTTT.